This T cell receptor (beta chain) emerged from a study of molecular identifiers for immune sequencing clone quantification. Previously published methods and listed TCR primers were used for the bulk TCR libraries. In TCRdb, the PCR reads were re-called with MiXCR into one record per CDR3 protein. The sample has 300,000 to 350,000 distinct CDR3 sequences; about 21% are singletons. Germline CDR1 and CDR2: DFQATT and SNEGSKA (reference sequence). V shed 3 bases and J 4 bases; nucleotides not matched to a gene: 3. The CDR3 loop spans 15 amino acids. The authors sorted naive CD8 T cells as CD8+CD4-CCR7+CD45RA+.

The chain combines TRBV20-1 with TRBJ2-7; 16 bases are shared with TRBD2. The sequencing input was naive CD8+ T cells from blood, with Jurkat cell RNA spiked in. Subset: FACS-sorted CD8+CD4-CCR7+CD45RA+ naive T cells. The TCR originated in a human donor in good health. Some libraries in this study had Jurkat cell RNA spiked in. In nucleotides, the CDR3 is TGCAGTGCTAGGGGACTAGCGGGAGGGTGGTACGAGCAGTACTTC. This sequence encodes CSARGLAGGWYEQYF.